This entry lists 26 T cell receptor beta chains sequenced from one sample in a study of T cell responses to AZD1222 COVID-19 vaccine. Here immunoSEQ multiplex PCR was the method, and the copy in TCRdb shows in-frame clones only, minus some. The sample contains about 85,000 clones, roughly nine tenths of which appear only once. The specimen was peripheral blood, collected on day 0 of AZD1222 vaccination. These receptors all stem from an adult in good health.

The chain recombines TRBV2 with TRBJ1-5, with a possible D match to TRBD1 (6 bases). The ends were cut back, 4 bases at V and 6 bases at J, with 10 bases in the middle. CDR3 length: 13 residues. Looked up from germline, CDR1 is SNHLY and CDR2 is FYNNEI. CDR3 loop: CASSGGPVQPQHF. CDR3 nucleotides: TGTGCCAGCAGTGGGGGGCCTGTTCAGCCCCAGCATTTT.

J is TRBJ1-2 and V is TRBV27; no clear D. CDR3 length: 15 residues. In germline, CDR1 is MNHEY, CDR2 SMNVEV (reference sequence). The V end lost 3 bases, the J end lost 2 bases, and 13 bases lay between the germline ends. The CDR3 is CASSFGLNLNYGYTF. DNA of the CDR3: TGTGCCAGCAGTTTCGGTCTTAACTTGAACTATGGCTACACCTTC.

The chain joins TRBV14 to TRBJ1-4, with unresolved D. Between the trimmed V and J ends, which lost 3 bases and 3 bases, there was a span of 8 bases. This CDR3 spans 14 amino acids. Germline V gene lookup returns CDR1 SGHDN and CDR2 FVKESK. This CDR3 reads CASSQGRANEKLFF. The DNA of the CDR3 is TGTGCCAGCAGCCAGGGTAGGGCTAATGAAAAACTGTTTTTT.

The J gene is TRBJ2-5, the V gene TRBV5-1; 9 bases fit TRBD1. V lost 4 bases to trimming and J lost 3 bases; unmatched junction nucleotides: 1. From germline, CDR1 is SGHRS and CDR2 YFSETQ. The CDR3 covers 13 residues. The CDR3 coding sequence is TGCGCCAGCAGCAGGACAGGGGAAGAGACCCAGTACTTC. Protein product: CASSRTGEETQYF.

V gene TRBV9 combines with J gene TRBJ2-3, with no clear D. The CDR3 covers 14 residues. The germline V gene has CDR1 SGDLS and CDR2 YYNGEE. V was pared by 0 bases and J by 0 bases, with 5 bases between. The CDR3 loop reads CASSVDGSTDTQYF. The CDR3 region has the DNA TGTGCCAGCAGCGTAGACGGCAGCACAGATACGCAGTATTTT.

The rearrangement uses TRBV4-3 and TRBJ1-2; TRBD1 aligns across 9 bases. The V segment lost 0 bases and the J segment 8 bases; nucleotides outside the gene matches: 7. The length of the CDR3 is 15 residues. The germline gives CDR1 LGHNA, CDR2 YSLEER. This CDR3 reads CASSQETGGAKGYTF. The CDR3 region has the DNA TGCGCCAGCAGCCAAGAAACAGGGGGCGCGAAAGGCTACACCTTC.

The V call is TRBV5-1, the J call TRBJ2-7, with 7 bases matching TRBD2. The CDR3 runs 13 residues. Germline loops: CDR1 SGHRS, CDR2 YFSETQ. V gave up 1 base and J gave up 4 bases; unmatched junction bases: 2. The CDR3 region is CASSLTSEYEQYF. As DNA, the CDR3 is TGCGCCAGCAGCTTGACTAGCGAGTACGAGCAGTACTTC.

This clone was counted between two and nine times. V and J are TRBV7-2 and TRBJ2-7; TRBD2 might be the D (6 bases). There are 13 residues in the CDR3. V was pared by 2 bases and J by 5 bases, with 10 bases between. Germline V gives CDR1 SGHTA, CDR2 FQGNSA. CDR3 amino acids: CASSLPGVNEQYF. The CDR3 region has the DNA TGTGCCAGCAGCTTACCGGGAGTAAACGAGCAGTACTTC. The full variable domain, completed using reference TRBV7-2 and TRBJ2-7, is GAGVSQSPSNKVTEKGKDVELRCDPISGHTALYWYRQSLGQGLEFLIYFQGNSAPDKSGLPSDRFSAERTGGSVSTLTIQRTQQEDSAVYLCASSLPGVNEQYFGPGTRLTVT.

The V gene is TRBV28, the J gene TRBJ2-7; TRBD1 agrees at 11 bases. Germline V gene data show CDR1 as MDHEN and CDR2 as SYDVKM. This CDR3 is built from 16 residues. The trim removed 5 bases at V and 3 bases at J, leaving 9 bases unmatched. CDR3 sequence reads: CASSTPGTGGVYEQYF. CDR3 sequence (DNA): TGTGCCAGCAGTACGCCTGGGACAGGGGGAGTCTACGAGCAGTACTTC.

This chain joins TRBV24-1 and TRBJ2-3, with D tentatively TRBD1 (5 bases). Per germline, CDR1 KGHDR and CDR2 SFDVKD. V shed 0 bases and J shed 3 bases, with 12 bases lying between them. The CDR3 is 16 residues long. CDR3 loop: CATSDLQGPGTDTQYF. As DNA, the CDR3 is TGTGCCACCAGTGATTTGCAGGGTCCGGGTACAGATACGCAGTATTTT.

V and J are TRBV6-5 and TRBJ2-4; D may be TRBD1 (5 bases). V lost 0 bases and J lost 3, with 9 bases in between. The CDR3 extends over 15 amino acids. CDR1 MNHEY and CDR2 SVGAGI come from the germline V gene. CDR3 coding DNA: TGTGCCAGCAGTTACTCGAGACAGCTCAAAAACATTCAGTACTTC. Protein: CASSYSRQLKNIQYF.

The genes are TRBV10-1 and TRBJ2-7, with 8 nucleotides matching TRBD1. V lost 5 bases, J lost 7 bases, and 7 bases stayed unmatched. Germline CDR1 WNHNN, CDR2 SYGVQD (reference sequence). This CDR3 is 13 amino acids long. CDR3 sequence reads: CASSLDRASEQYF. CDR3 DNA: TGCGCCAGCAGTTTGGACAGGGCGAGTGAGCAGTACTTC.

The chain combines TRBV5-1 with TRBJ1-1; tentative D call: TRBD1 (6 bases). This CDR3 contains 17 residues. CDR1 is SGHRS, CDR2 YFSETQ, per germline. V was pared by 4 bases and J by 5 bases, with 24 bases between. In DNA form, the CDR3 reads TGCGCCAGCAGCCCACAGGGACGGGGCGTTGATTGGACTGAAGCTTTCTTT. It yields the protein CASSPQGRGVDWTEAFF.

The J gene is TRBJ1-4, the V gene TRBV28; no definite D call. The CDR3 is 14 residues long. Between the trimmed V and J ends, which lost 6 bases and 4 bases, there was a span of 12 bases. Per germline, CDR1 MDHEN and CDR2 SYDVKM. CDR3 nucleotide sequence: TGTGCCAGCAGGGCAGGAACCTATAATGAAAAACTGTTTTTT. It yields the protein CASRAGTYNEKLFF.

The rearrangement uses TRBV4-2 and TRBJ2-7; weak D call: TRBD1 (6 bases). CDR1 is LGHNA, CDR2 YNFKEQ, per germline. V dropped 3 bases and J dropped 1 base, with 10 bases sitting between them. The CDR3 extends over 14 amino acids. The CDR3 DNA reads TGTGCCAGCAGCCATTCAGGGGAGTCCTACGAGCAGTACTTC. Translated, it gives CASSHSGESYEQYF.

The chain recombines TRBV7-8 with TRBJ1-2, with D hard to call. Germline V gene data show CDR1 as SGHVS and CDR2 as FQNEAQ. The CDR3 length is 14 residues. Trimming stripped 5 bases from V and 1 base from J, with 11 bases between. The CDR3 coding sequence is TGTGCCAGCAGCCCCCCGGGAAATAACTATGGCTACACCTTC. It codes for CASSPPGNNYGYTF.

The J gene is TRBJ1-6, the V gene TRBV28, with TRBD1 matching 11 bases. With 9 bases clipped from V and 7 bases from J, the junction kept 8 bases outside the gene matches. Germline V CDR1 and CDR2: MDHEN, SYDVKM. This CDR3 region has 15 residues. The CDR3 reads CASPEGQGENSPLHF. CDR3 nucleotide sequence: TGTGCCAGTCCAGAGGGACAGGGGGAAAATTCACCCCTCCACTTT.

V usage is TRBV5-1 and J usage is TRBJ1-4, with D perhaps TRBD1 (6 bases). The germline V gene has CDR1 SGHRS and CDR2 YFSETQ. Trimming left V 6 bases short and J 8 bases short, with 17 bases between. CDR3 length equals 14 residues. Here the CDR3 DNA reads TGCGCCAGCACCCGGACGAGGGGGAGCGAAAAACTGTTTTTT. Its protein is CASTRTRGSEKLFF.

V gene TRBV27 combines with J gene TRBJ2-7; a weak D match, TRBD2 (6 bases). V was shortened by 7 bases and J by 6 bases, with 31 bases between the two germline ends. The CDR3 is made up of 18 amino acids. CDR1 is MNHEY, CDR2 SMNVEV, per germline (reference sequence). The CDR3 nucleotides read TGTGCCAGCACCTCGCGGGGTGCCCGAGGAGCGGCTGGGGGCGAGCAGTACTTC. Its translation is CASTSRGARGAAGGEQYF.

This chain uses TRBV2 with TRBJ2-3; D unresolved. CDR1 and CDR2 (germline): SNHLY, FYNNEI. V was shortened by 3 bases and J by 3 bases, with 10 bases between the two germline ends. This CDR3 is 14 amino acids long. The CDR3 loop reads CASSDGPLTDTQYF. CDR3 in DNA: TGTGCCAGCAGTGATGGCCCCCTAACAGATACGCAGTATTTT.

The genes are TRBV5-4 and TRBJ2-7, with D hard to call. Trimming left V 0 bases short and J 4 bases short, with 5 bases between. The CDR3 loop spans 12 amino acids. Germline values: CDR1 SGHNT, CDR2 YYREEE (reference sequence). The CDR3 DNA sequence: TGTGCCAGCAGCTTGGATTGGTACGAGCAGTACTTC. It translates to CASSLDWYEQYF.

The chain employs TRBV2 and TRBJ1-1; D is uncertain. From germline, CDR1 is SNHLY and CDR2 FYNNEI. The V end lost 6 bases, the J end lost 1 base, and 12 bases lay between the germline ends. The CDR3 covers 14 residues. CDR3 amino acids: CASRKFDQNTEAFF. The DNA of the CDR3 is TGTGCCAGCAGGAAATTTGACCAGAACACTGAAGCTTTCTTT.

The chain employs TRBV11-2 and TRBJ1-1; D is uncertain. This CDR3 is 12 amino acids long. Trimming took 2 bases from V and 6 from J, leaving 7 bases between them. Germline V gene data show CDR1 as SGHAT and CDR2 as FQNNGV. The CDR3 is CASSLSGSEAFF. CDR3 nucleotide sequence: TGTGCCAGCAGCTTAAGTGGTTCTGAAGCTTTCTTT.

This sequence joins TRBV11-2 and TRBJ2-2; perhaps TRBD1 as D (6 bases). The CDR3 runs to 14 residues. CDR1 SGHAT and CDR2 FQNNGV come from the germline V gene. Trimming cost V 1 base and J 5 bases, with 8 bases left between them. The CDR3 sequence: CASSLVRGTGELFF. For the CDR3, the DNA is TGTGCCAGCAGCTTAGTCAGGGGAACCGGGGAGCTGTTTTTT.

This clone was picked up a small number of times. The chain combines TRBV7-2 with TRBJ1-1, with TRBD1 matching 7 bases. Germline-derived CDR1 and CDR2 are SGHTA and FQGNSA. The trim removed 5 bases at V and 10 bases at J, leaving 16 bases unmatched. CDR3 size: 15 residues. The CDR3 reads CASSLRQGQPRGAFF. The CDR3 DNA follows: TGTGCCAGCAGCCTCCGACAGGGCCAACCGAGAGGAGCTTTCTTT. Using reference TRBV7-2 and TRBJ1-1 for the parts outside the CDR3, the full variable domain is GAGVSQSPSNKVTEKGKDVELRCDPISGHTALYWYRQSLGQGLEFLIYFQGNSAPDKSGLPSDRFSAERTGGSVSTLTIQRTQQEDSAVYLCASSLRQGQPRGAFFGQGTRLTVV.

This chain's CDR3 is CASGGGFSTDTQYF. CDR3 coding DNA: TGTGCCAGCGGGGGAGGGTTTTCAACAGATACGCAGTATTTT. This sequence joins TRBV9 and TRBJ2-3; 7 nucleotides match TRBD2. V lost 7 bases to trimming and J lost 3 bases; unmatched junction nucleotides: 8. CDR1 SGDLS and CDR2 YYNGEE come from the germline V gene. The CDR3 sequence is 14 residues long. The full variable domain, in which reference TRBV9 and TRBJ2-3 provide the parts outside the CDR3, is DSGVTQTPKHLITATGQRVTLRCSPRSGDLSVYWYQQSLDQGLQFLIQYYNGEERAKGNILERFSAQQFPDLHSELNLSSLELGDSALYFCASGGGFSTDTQYFGPGTRLTVL.